One sample yielded the 6 T cell receptor beta chains listed below, sequenced in a study of patients and donors after allogeneic stem cell transplantation. TCRdb fed the RT-PCR reads into MiXCR, producing one record per CDR3 protein. The sample records about 960,000 distinct CDR3 sequences, about a sixth being singletons. Sequenced material: blood, either unsorted or a sorted T cell fraction (not recorded which). Receptors originate from a human donor who was either an allogeneic HSCT recipient or a stem cell or donor lymphocyte infusion donor (not recorded which). It is not recorded whose cells these are; they may come from a transplant donor.

This clonotype was seen a handful of times. V gene TRBV9 combines with J gene TRBJ2-2; 9 bases line up with TRBD2. The trim removed 0 bases at V and 3 bases at J, leaving 3 bases unmatched. The germline gives CDR1 SGDLS, CDR2 YYNGEE. This CDR3 has 16 amino acids. The DNA of the CDR3 is TGTGCCAGCAGCGTAGGTAGCGGGAGTCACACCGGGGAGCTGTTTTTT. As protein: CASSVGSGSHTGELFF.

This clonotype was found a few times. The chain carries TRBV5-1 and TRBJ2-1; TRBD1 aligns across 9 bases. Germline CDR1 reads SGHRS; CDR2 reads YFSETQ. The length of the CDR3 is 14 residues. The V segment lost 4 bases and the J segment 7 bases; nucleotides outside the gene matches: 6. The CDR3 reads CASSGGQGTNEQFF. The DNA for the CDR3 is TGCGCCAGCAGCGGGGGACAGGGAACGAATGAGCAGTTCTTC.

V usage is TRBV20-1 and J usage is TRBJ2-3; TRBD2 matches 16 bases. This CDR3 is 16 amino acids long. V was pared by 6 bases and J by 5 bases, with 8 bases of the junction left unmatched. CDR1 DFQATT and CDR2 SNEGSKA come from the germline V gene (reference sequence). As DNA, the CDR3 is TGCAGTGCCACGGGACTAGCGGGAGGGCCCGGAGATACGCAGTATTTT. This encodes CSATGLAGGPGDTQYF.

This sequence joins TRBV4-2 and TRBJ1-6; no clear D gene. V lost 4 bases to trimming and J lost 7 bases, with 17 bases between them. Germline-derived CDR1 and CDR2 are LGHNA and YNFKEQ. The CDR3 is 16 amino acids. Here the CDR3 DNA reads TGTGCCAGCAGCCCACGAGAGGGAGGTGAGAATTCACCCCTCCACTTT. It specifies CASSPREGGENSPLHF.

This clonotype has a handful of counts. The chain joins TRBV5-1 to TRBJ2-7; D is tentatively TRBD1 or TRBD2 (5 bases each). There are 15 residues in the CDR3. The V end was cut by 2 bases, the J end by 2 bases, with 14 bases between. The V gene's germline CDR1 is SGHRS and CDR2 YFSETQ. The CDR3 bases are TGCGCCAGCAGCTTTTCCCCAGGGAGCACCTACGAGCAGTACTTC. Translated, it gives CASSFSPGSTYEQYF.

There are a few counts of this clonotype. The chain has TRBV2 and TRBJ1-6; no reliable D call. The CDR3 runs 13 residues. V lost 4 bases to trimming and J lost 7 bases, with 8 bases between them. Germline values: CDR1 SNHLY, CDR2 FYNNEI. CDR3 nucleotide sequence: TGTGCCAGCAGTGCACTCTGGAATTCACCCCTCCACTTT. Its translation: CASSALWNSPLHF. Looking up the rest from reference TRBV2 and TRBJ1-6 gives the full variable domain: EPEVTQTPSHQVTQMGQEVILRCVPISNHLYFYWYRQILGQKVEFLVSFYNNEISEKSEIFDDQFSVERPDGSNFTLKIRSTKLEDSAMYFCASSALWNSPLHFGNGTRLTVT.